What follows is one T cell receptor beta chain and its context. The antigen remains unidentified. These data originate in a study of blood T cells in healthy people across ages. Study-level results: Naive T cell percentage showed a strong correlation with the diversity of TCR beta.

Germline CDR1 is MNHNS and CDR2 is SASEGT. This CDR3 contains 15 residues. Trimming stripped 2 bases from V and 7 bases from J, with 18 bases between. The authors ran a second PCR of roughly 6 to 12 cycles using a sample-barcoded 5' primer and a J-beta primer mix. TCRdb analysed the 5' RACE reads with MiXCR anew, one entry per CDR3 protein. The table records more than 650,000 distinct CDR3 sequences, around half of them present only once. This TCR was sampled from an elderly man in good health. The chain combines TRBV6-1 with TRBJ2-7; D is uncertain. The sample was blood. The CDR3 loop is CASSEKPSTYNEQYF. The CDR3 nucleotides read TGTGCCAGCAGTGAAAAACCATCTACCTACAATGAGCAGTACTTC.